The 27 T cell receptor beta chains reported below all come from one sample, sequenced in a study of T cell changes during pregnancy in multiple sclerosis. The protocol was immunoSEQ multiplex PCR, while the TCRdb copy is restricted to in-frame clones and leaves out a portion. There are approximately 130,000 clones in the sample; roughly 92% occur only once, and roughly 6% lies in the top ten. The source was peripheral blood, collected before pregnancy. Receptors originate from a female donor with multiple sclerosis, enrolled in a pregnancy study.

The J gene is TRBJ1-5, the V gene TRBV6-6, with a tentative D call TRBD1 (5 bases). This CDR3 contains 13 residues. Germline V gene sequence: CDR1 MNHNY, CDR2 SVGAGI (reference sequence). The ends were cut back, 6 bases at V and 4 bases at J, with 10 bases in the middle. The CDR3 spells CASRYDSNQPQHF. The CDR3 nucleotides read TGTGCCAGCAGATACGACAGTAATCAGCCCCAGCATTTT.

This chain connects TRBV19 to TRBJ2-1; 10 bases line up with TRBD2. Trimming cost V 4 bases and J 7 bases; bases outside gene matches: 10. The germline V gene has CDR1 LNHDA and CDR2 SQIVND (reference sequence). This CDR3 region has 16 residues. The CDR3 is CASSKALAGGGNEQFF. CDR3 bases: TGTGCCAGTAGTAAGGCCTTAGCGGGAGGAGGGAATGAGCAGTTCTTC.

This chain connects TRBV7-2 to TRBJ1-2; 12 bases map to TRBD1. This CDR3 spans 17 amino acids. CDR1 and CDR2 from the germline V gene are SGHTA and FQGNSA. Unmatched junction bases numbered 4, after V lost 2 bases and J lost 0 bases. CDR3 nucleotides: TGTGCCAGCAGCTTATGGGGACAGGGGGCGTCTAACTATGGCTACACCTTC. Its translation: CASSLWGQGASNYGYTF. Together with reference TRBV7-2 and TRBJ1-2, the CDR3 gives the full variable domain: GAGVSQSPSNKVTEKGKDVELRCDPISGHTALYWYRQSLGQGLEFLIYFQGNSAPDKSGLPSDRFSAERTGGSVSTLTIQRTQQEDSAVYLCASSLWGQGASNYGYTFGSGTRLTVV.

This clone has more than one count but fewer than ten. V is TRBV4-1 and J is TRBJ1-2; TRBD1 is a possible D gene (6 bases). The CDR3 runs to 15 residues. Per the germline V gene, CDR1 is MGHRA and CDR2 is YSYEKL. V lost 1 base, J lost 3 bases, and 12 bases lay in between. The CDR3 region is CASSQVEGGDYGYTF. Written as DNA, the CDR3 is TGCGCCAGCAGCCAAGTGGAAGGGGGGGACTATGGCTACACCTTC.

The chain uses TRBV5-1 and TRBJ2-5, with TRBD2 matching over 13 bases. Germline assignment: CDR1 SGHRS and CDR2 YFSETQ. After removal of 3 bases from V and 4 bases from J, the junction contained 3 bases not matched to a gene. The length of the CDR3 is 15 residues. Written as DNA, the CDR3 is TGCGCCAGCAGCTCCCGACTAGCGGGAGGAGAGACCCAGTACTTC. Translation gives CASSSRLAGGETQYF.

The rearrangement links TRBV18 to TRBJ2-7; no firm D call. V lost 4 bases, J lost 2 bases, and 15 bases lay in between. This CDR3 has 15 residues. Germline V CDR1 and CDR2: KGHSH, LQKENI. In DNA form, the CDR3 reads TGTGCCAGCTCACTTACCCCCGAGTCGGCCTACGAGCAGTACTTC. Residues: CASSLTPESAYEQYF.

The CDR3 spells CASSLRQGVSYEQYF. The CDR3 coding sequence is TGTGCCAGCAGTTTAAGACAGGGGGTCTCCTACGAGCAGTACTTC. This chain connects TRBV27 to TRBJ2-7; 9 bases fit TRBD1. CDR3 length: 15 amino acids. CDR1 is MNHEY, CDR2 SMNVEV, per germline (reference sequence). V was clipped by 2 bases and J by 0 bases; unmatched bases: 2.

The V gene is TRBV18, the J gene TRBJ1-5; D is uncertain. Deletions cut 5 bases from V and 4 bases from J, with 24 bases between. The CDR3 is 18 amino acids. CDR1 and CDR2 (germline): KGHSH, LQKENI. The CDR3, as DNA: TGTGCCAGCTCAGCGACGAACCCCCTTGTAGCGGGAAATCAGCCCCAGCATTTT. It is translated as CASSATNPLVAGNQPQHF. The full variable domain, in which reference TRBV18 and TRBJ1-5 provide the parts outside the CDR3, is NAGVMQNPRHLVRRRGQEARLRCSPMKGHSHVYWYRQLPEEGLKFMVYLQKENIIDESGMPKERFSAEFPKEGPSILRIQQVVRGDSAAYFCASSATNPLVAGNQPQHFGDGTRLSIL.

The chain links TRBV10-1 to TRBJ1-1; D not resolved. The germline CDR1 and CDR2 sequences are WNHNN and SYGVQD (reference sequence). Between the trimmed V and J ends, which lost 2 bases and 1 base, there was a span of 14 bases. The CDR3 has 16 amino acids. For the CDR3, the DNA is TGCGCCAGCAGTGAGCGGCACTCCCGGGGGAACACTGAAGCTTTCTTT. It yields the protein CASSERHSRGNTEAFF.

This clone was detected only once. The chain combines TRBV27 with TRBJ1-5; TRBD1 might be the D (5 bases). Germline lookup yields CDR1 MNHEY and CDR2 SMNVEV (reference sequence). The CDR3 consists of 14 residues. The V gene lost 4 bases and the J gene lost 5 bases, with 12 bases spanning the gap. CDR3 in amino acids: CASSWQGRDQPQHF. The CDR3 DNA reads TGTGCCAGCAGTTGGCAGGGAAGGGATCAGCCCCAGCATTTT.

A note on this clone: One end of the junction does not line up with germline, which may come from a read error. This sequence joins TRBV27 and TRBJ1-1; no reliable D call. CDR3 length equals 13 residues. The germline gives CDR1 MNHEY, CDR2 SMNVEV (reference sequence). The CDR3 DNA sequence: TGTGTCAGCAGTTACCGGGTGAACACTGAAGCTTTCTTT. Translation gives CVSSYRVNTEAFF.

This clone was counted only a few times. V and J are TRBV9 and TRBJ1-5, with 9 bases matching TRBD1. The CDR3 is made up of 15 amino acids. Unmatched junction bases numbered 9, after V lost 3 bases and J lost 8 bases. The germline CDR1 and CDR2 sequences are SGDLS and YYNGEE. The CDR3 loop is CASSEQGARGKPQHF. As DNA, the CDR3 is TGTGCCAGCAGCGAACAGGGGGCCCGGGGGAAGCCCCAGCATTTT.

The chain carries TRBV14 and TRBJ2-5; the D is unclear. There are 14 residues in the CDR3. From germline, CDR1 is SGHDN and CDR2 FVKESK. V lost 2 bases and J lost 2, with 9 bases in between. This CDR3 is CASSQRPFQETQYF. In nucleotides, the CDR3 is TGTGCCAGCAGCCAACGTCCTTTTCAAGAGACCCAGTACTTC.

CDR3 residues: CASSLVAGGNFNEQFF. In nucleotides, the CDR3 is TGCGCCAGCAGCTTGGTAGCGGGAGGGAATTTCAATGAGCAGTTCTTC. This chain links TRBV5-1 with TRBJ2-1; 11 nucleotides line up with TRBD2. V lost 0 bases and J lost 6; bases outside the gene matches: 5. The CDR3 is 16 amino acids. Germline V gene data show CDR1 as SGHRS and CDR2 as YFSETQ.

The chain recombines TRBV28 with TRBJ2-6; 10 nucleotides line up with TRBD1. Looked up from germline, CDR1 is MDHEN and CDR2 is SYDVKM. The CDR3 has 16 residues. The ends lost 10 bases at V and 1 base at J; junction bases unmatched: 7. CDR3 sequence reads: CATGQGHLSGANVLTF. The CDR3 region has the DNA TGTGCCACGGGACAGGGGCACCTTTCTGGGGCCAACGTCCTGACTTTC.

The genes are TRBV13 and TRBJ1-3; TRBD1 might be the D (6 bases). The V end was cut by 5 bases, the J end by 0 bases, with 11 bases between. CDR1 and CDR2 from the germline V gene are PRHDT and FYEKMQ (reference sequence). This CDR3 region has 15 residues. The CDR3 protein is CASSLRTVSGNTIYF. For the CDR3, the DNA is TGTGCCAGCAGCCTCCGGACAGTCTCTGGAAACACCATATATTTT.

The chain couples TRBV6-5 to TRBJ1-3; D gene uncertain. The CDR3 loop spans 13 amino acids. CDR1 and CDR2 from the germline V gene are MNHEY and SVGAGI. Trimming shortened V by 8 bases and J by 0 bases, and 8 bases separated the two germline ends. DNA for the CDR3: TGTGCCAGCCATCCTAGCTCTGGAAACACCATATATTTT. Translating gives CASHPSSGNTIYF.

The chain recombines TRBV11-2 with TRBJ2-1, with 9 nucleotides matching TRBD2. CDR3 size: 19 residues. Germline V gene sequence: CDR1 SGHAT, CDR2 FQNNGV. J lost 0 bases, V lost 5 bases, and 14 bases had no gene match. This CDR3 reads CASSKRLADQPTSYNEQFF. In DNA, the CDR3 is TGTGCCAGCAGCAAGCGACTAGCGGACCAACCAACCTCCTACAATGAGCAGTTCTTC.

This CDR3 is CASSLAGGRTEAFF. In DNA form, the CDR3 reads TGTGCCAGCAGCTTAGCGGGGGGGAGGACTGAAGCTTTCTTT. The chain links TRBV7-9 to TRBJ1-1; possible D gene TRBD1, 5 bases. Germline CDR1 and CDR2: SEHNR and FQNEAQ (reference sequence). The ends were cut back, 0 bases at V and 5 bases at J, with 10 bases in the middle. The CDR3 is 14 residues long.

The V and J genes are TRBV28 and TRBJ2-2; D is possibly TRBD2 (5 bases). The germline V gene has CDR1 MDHEN and CDR2 SYDVKM. The CDR3 spans 15 residues. Trimming took 5 bases from V and 0 from J, leaving 10 bases between them. CDR3 nucleotide sequence: TGTGCCAGCAGTCTTGGACTCGCGAACACCGGGGAGCTGTTTTTT. It codes for CASSLGLANTGELFF.

The chain uses TRBV6-1 and TRBJ2-7; D is ambiguous. The CDR3 has 11 amino acids. Trimming pared 5 bases from V and 0 bases from J, leaving 2 bases between. Germline assignment: CDR1 MNHNS and CDR2 SASEGT. CDR3 sequence reads: CASSHSYEQYF. For the CDR3, the DNA is TGTGCCAGCAGTCACTCCTACGAGCAGTACTTC.

The chain combines TRBV28 with TRBJ1-4; a weak D match, TRBD1 (6 bases). Germline CDR1 reads MDHEN; CDR2 reads SYDVKM. Trimming took off 7 bases at V and 6 bases at J, with 15 bases between the two ends. The CDR3 loop spans 14 amino acids. In DNA form, the CDR3 reads TGTGCCAGCACCTCCCTTGGGGGCGATGAAAAACTGTTTTTT. Its translation: CASTSLGGDEKLFF. Full variable domain (rest looked up from reference TRBV28 and TRBJ1-4): DVKVTQSSRYLVKRTGEKVFLECVQDMDHENMFWYRQDPGLGLRLIYFSYDVKMKEKGDIPEGYSVSREKKERFSLILESASTNQTSMYLCASTSLGGDEKLFFGSGTQLSVL.

The V gene is TRBV5-1, the J gene TRBJ2-7, with no clear D. The ends were cut back, 0 bases at V and 6 bases at J, with 7 bases in the middle. The CDR3 has 12 amino acids. Germline lookup yields CDR1 SGHRS and CDR2 YFSETQ. The CDR3 loop is CASSLDASEQYF. Here the CDR3 DNA reads TGCGCCAGCAGCTTGGACGCGTCCGAGCAGTACTTC.

The chain carries TRBV5-1 and TRBJ2-5, with TRBD2 matching 7 bases. Trimming took 0 bases from V and 0 from J; bases not matched to a gene: 2. Germline V lookup: CDR1 SGHRS, CDR2 YFSETQ. The CDR3 contains 15 residues. The CDR3 bases are TGCGCCAGCAGCTTGGTGGGGGGGTACCAAGAGACCCAGTACTTC. This codes for CASSLVGGYQETQYF.

V and J are TRBV5-1 and TRBJ2-2; unclear D gene. Per germline, CDR1 SGHRS and CDR2 YFSETQ. The length of the CDR3 is 15 residues. V was trimmed by 0 bases and J by 1 base, leaving 7 bases between them. CDR3 DNA sequence: TGCGCCAGCAGCTTGGATTTCGTGAACACCGGGGAGCTGTTTTTT. It translates to CASSLDFVNTGELFF.

This chain joins TRBV9 and TRBJ1-3; no firm D call. V was clipped by 6 bases and J by 0 bases, with 7 bases between them. The CDR3 sequence is 13 residues long. From germline, CDR1 is SGDLS and CDR2 YYNGEE. The CDR3 region is CASTSSSGNTIYF. CDR3 bases: TGTGCCAGCACTTCCTCCTCTGGAAACACCATATATTTT.

V usage is TRBV5-1 and J usage is TRBJ1-1; tentatively, D is TRBD1 (5 bases). This CDR3 comprises 13 residues. CDR1 is SGHRS, CDR2 YFSETQ, per germline. The V end was cut by 0 bases, the J end by 5 bases, with 8 bases between. The CDR3 loop is CASSLARETEAFF. CDR3 DNA: TGCGCCAGCAGCTTGGCCAGGGAAACTGAAGCTTTCTTT.